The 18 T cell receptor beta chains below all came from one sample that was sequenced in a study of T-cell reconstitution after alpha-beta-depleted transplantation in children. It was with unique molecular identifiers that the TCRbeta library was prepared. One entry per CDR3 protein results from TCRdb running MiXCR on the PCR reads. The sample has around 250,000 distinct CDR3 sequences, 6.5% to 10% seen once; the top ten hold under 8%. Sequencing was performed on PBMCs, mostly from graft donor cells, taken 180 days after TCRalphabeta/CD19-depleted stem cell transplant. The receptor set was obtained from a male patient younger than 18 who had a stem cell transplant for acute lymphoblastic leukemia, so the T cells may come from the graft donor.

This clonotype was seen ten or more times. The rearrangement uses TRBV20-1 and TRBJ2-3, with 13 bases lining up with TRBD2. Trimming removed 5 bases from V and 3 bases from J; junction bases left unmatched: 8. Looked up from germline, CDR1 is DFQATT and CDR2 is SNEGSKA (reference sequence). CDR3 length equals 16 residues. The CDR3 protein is CSAQRRTSGRTDTQYF. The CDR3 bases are TGCAGTGCTCAACGCCGGACTAGCGGGAGAACAGATACGCAGTATTTT.

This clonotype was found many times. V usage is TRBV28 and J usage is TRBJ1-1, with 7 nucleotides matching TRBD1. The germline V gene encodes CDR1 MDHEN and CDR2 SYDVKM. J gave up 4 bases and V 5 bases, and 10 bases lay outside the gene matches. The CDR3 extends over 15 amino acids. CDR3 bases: TGTGCCAGCAGTCCCGGGACAGCCGCCGGCACTGAAGCTTTCTTT. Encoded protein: CASSPGTAAGTEAFF.

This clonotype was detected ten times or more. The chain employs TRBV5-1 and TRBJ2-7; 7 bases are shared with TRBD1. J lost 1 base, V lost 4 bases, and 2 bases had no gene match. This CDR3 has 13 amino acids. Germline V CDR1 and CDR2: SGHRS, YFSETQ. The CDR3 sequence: CASSVGQSYEQYF. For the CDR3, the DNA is TGCGCCAGCAGCGTGGGACAGTCCTACGAGCAGTACTTC. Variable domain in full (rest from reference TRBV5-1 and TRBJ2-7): KAGVTQTPRYLIKTRGQQVTLSCSPISGHRSVSWYQQTPGQGLQFLFEYFSETQRNKGNFPGRFSGRQFSNSRSEMNVSTLELGDSALYLCASSVGQSYEQYFGPGTRLTVT.

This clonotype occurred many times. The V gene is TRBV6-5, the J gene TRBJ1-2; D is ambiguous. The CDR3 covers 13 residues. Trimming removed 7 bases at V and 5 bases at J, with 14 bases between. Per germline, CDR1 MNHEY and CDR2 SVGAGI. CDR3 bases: TGTGCCAGCACCCGCGGGAGAAAGTATGGCTACACCTTC. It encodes CASTRGRKYGYTF.

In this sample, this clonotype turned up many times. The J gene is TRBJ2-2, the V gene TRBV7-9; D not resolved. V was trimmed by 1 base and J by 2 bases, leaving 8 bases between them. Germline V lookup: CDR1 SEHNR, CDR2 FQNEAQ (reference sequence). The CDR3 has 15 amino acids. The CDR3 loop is CASSLVLGNTGELFF. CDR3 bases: TGTGCCAGCAGCTTAGTTCTTGGAAACACCGGGGAGCTGTTTTTT.

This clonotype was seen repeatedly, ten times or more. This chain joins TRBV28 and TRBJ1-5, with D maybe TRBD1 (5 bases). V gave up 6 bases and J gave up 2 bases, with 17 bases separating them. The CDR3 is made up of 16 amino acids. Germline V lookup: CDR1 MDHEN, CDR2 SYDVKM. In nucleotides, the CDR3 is TGTGCCAGCAGGGGTGGGCAGGGAAGAGGCAATCAGCCCCAGCATTTT. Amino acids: CASRGGQGRGNQPQHF. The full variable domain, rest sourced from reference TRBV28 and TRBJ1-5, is DVKVTQSSRYLVKRTGEKVFLECVQDMDHENMFWYRQDPGLGLRLIYFSYDVKMKEKGDIPEGYSVSREKKERFSLILESASTNQTSMYLCASRGGQGRGNQPQHFGDGTRLSIL.

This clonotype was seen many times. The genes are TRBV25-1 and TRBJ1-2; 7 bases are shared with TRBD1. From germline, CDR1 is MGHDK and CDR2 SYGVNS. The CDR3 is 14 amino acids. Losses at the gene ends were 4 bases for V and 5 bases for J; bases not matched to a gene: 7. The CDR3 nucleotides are TGTGCCAGCAGTGGTCGACAGGGCCTTTATGGCTACACCTTC. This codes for CASSGRQGLYGYTF.

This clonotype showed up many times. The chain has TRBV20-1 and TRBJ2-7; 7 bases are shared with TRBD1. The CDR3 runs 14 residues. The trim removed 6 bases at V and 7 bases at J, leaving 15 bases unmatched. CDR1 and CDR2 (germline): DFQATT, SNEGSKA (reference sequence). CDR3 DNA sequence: TGCAGTGCCAGGGGGTCGGGGCAAACTAGGGAGCAGTACTTC. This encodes CSARGSGQTREQYF.

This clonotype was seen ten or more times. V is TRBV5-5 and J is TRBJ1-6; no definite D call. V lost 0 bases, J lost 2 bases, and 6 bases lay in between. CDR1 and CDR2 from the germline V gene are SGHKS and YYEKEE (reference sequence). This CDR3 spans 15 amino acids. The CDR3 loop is CASSLEATYNSPLHF. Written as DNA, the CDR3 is TGTGCCAGCAGCTTGGAGGCAACCTATAATTCACCCCTCCACTTT. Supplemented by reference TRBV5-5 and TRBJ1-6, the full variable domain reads DAGVTQSPTHLIKTRGQQVTLRCSPISGHKSVSWYQQVLGQGPQFIFQYYEKEERGRGNFPDRFSARQFPNYSSELNVNALLLGDSALYLCASSLEATYNSPLHFGNGTRLTVT.

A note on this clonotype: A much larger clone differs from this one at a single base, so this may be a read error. DNA of the CDR3: TGTGCCAGCAGCCGAGAGGGGGGCACAGATACGCAGTATTTT. As protein: CASSREGGTDTQYF. The chain employs TRBV4-2 and TRBJ2-3; D is possibly TRBD1 (6 bases). Trimming cost V 4 bases and J 1 base, with 9 bases left between them. This CDR3 spans 14 amino acids. CDR1 and CDR2 (germline): LGHNA, YNFKEQ.

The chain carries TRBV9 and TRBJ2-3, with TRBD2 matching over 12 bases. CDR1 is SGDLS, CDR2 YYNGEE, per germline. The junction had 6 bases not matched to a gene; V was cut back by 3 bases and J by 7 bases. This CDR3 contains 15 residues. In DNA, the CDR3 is TGTGCCAGCAGCGCCACTAGCGGGAGGCCATATACGCAGTATTTT. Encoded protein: CASSATSGRPYTQYF.

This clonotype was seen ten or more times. CDR3 protein: CASSVAGQNTEAFF. The CDR3 DNA sequence: TGTGCCAGCAGCGTAGCTGGGCAGAACACTGAAGCTTTCTTT. The chain couples TRBV9 to TRBJ1-1; D unresolved. Germline V gives CDR1 SGDLS, CDR2 YYNGEE. The CDR3 loop spans 14 amino acids. V gave up 0 bases and J gave up 1 base, with 7 bases separating them.

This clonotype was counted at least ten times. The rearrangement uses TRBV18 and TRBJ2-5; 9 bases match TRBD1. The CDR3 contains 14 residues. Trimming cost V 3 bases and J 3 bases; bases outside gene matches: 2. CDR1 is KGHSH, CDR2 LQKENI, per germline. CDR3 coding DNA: TGTGCCAGCTCACCCGGGACAGGGAAAGAGACCCAGTACTTC. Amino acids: CASSPGTGKETQYF.

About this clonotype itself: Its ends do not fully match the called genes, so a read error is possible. The chain's CDR3 is CASSHLTLAGLSGANVPTF. DNA of the CDR3: TGTGCCAGCAGCCACCTAACTCTAGCGGGCCTCTCTGGGGCCAACGTCCCGACTTTC. The V call is TRBV3-1, the J call TRBJ2-6; 8 nucleotides line up with TRBD2. Germline-derived CDR1 and CDR2 are LGHDT and YNNKEL (reference sequence). The CDR3 sequence is 19 residues long. Drawing the rest from reference TRBV3-1 and TRBJ2-6, the complete variable domain is DTAVSQTPKYLVTQMGNDKSIKCEQNLGHDTMYWYKQDSKKFLKIMFSYNNKELIINETVPNRFSPKSPDKAHLNLHINSLELGDSAVYFCASSHLTLAGLSGANVPTFGAGSRLTVL.

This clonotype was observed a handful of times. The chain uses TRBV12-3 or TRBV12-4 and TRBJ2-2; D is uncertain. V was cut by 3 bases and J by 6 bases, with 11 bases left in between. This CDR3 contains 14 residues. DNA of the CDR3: TGTGCCAGCAGTTTCGATAAAATCGCCGGGGAGCTGTTTTTT. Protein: CASSFDKIAGELFF.

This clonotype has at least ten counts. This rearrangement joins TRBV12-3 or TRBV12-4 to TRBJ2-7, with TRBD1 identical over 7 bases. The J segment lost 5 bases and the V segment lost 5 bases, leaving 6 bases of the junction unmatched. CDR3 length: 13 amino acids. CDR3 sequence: CASSPRQGDEQYF. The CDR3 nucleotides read TGTGCCAGCAGTCCCAGACAGGGTGACGAGCAGTACTTC.

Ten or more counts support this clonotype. DNA of the CDR3: TGTGCCAGTAGTCTGCGGGAGAAGGGTGAGCAGTTCTTC. It translates to CASSLREKGEQFF. The V call is TRBV19, the J call TRBJ2-1, with TRBD2 identical over 7 bases. Germline loops: CDR1 LNHDA, CDR2 SQIVND (reference sequence). After removal of 5 bases from V and 9 bases from J, the junction contained 7 bases not matched to a gene. CDR3 size: 13 residues. Variable domain in full (rest from reference TRBV19 and TRBJ2-1): DGGITQSPKYLFRKEGQNVTLSCEQNLNHDAMYWYRQDPGQGLRLIYYSQIVNDFQKGDIAEGYSVSREKKESFPLTVTSAQKNPTAFYLCASSLREKGEQFFGPGTRLTVL.

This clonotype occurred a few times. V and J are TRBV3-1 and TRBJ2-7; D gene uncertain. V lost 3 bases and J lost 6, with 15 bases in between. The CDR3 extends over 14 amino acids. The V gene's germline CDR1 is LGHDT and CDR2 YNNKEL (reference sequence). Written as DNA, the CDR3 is TGTGCCAGCAGCCAGGGCTCGTCTACTGGCGAGCAGTACTTC. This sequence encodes CASSQGSSTGEQYF.